This T cell receptor beta chain was retrieved from a study of Ad26.COV2.S vaccination and SARS-CoV-2 variants. Turning to the study itself: The authors gave Ad26.COV2.S intramuscularly, either once or twice 56 days apart.

Regarding treatment: 15 to 20 received Ad26.COV2.S at low or high dose, single or two shots; 5 received placebo; per-sample allocation not given. Sampling took place 63 days after the first vaccine or placebo injection. As its vector, the vaccine had Ad26, which expressed Wuhan-strain SARS-CoV-2 spike. Study-level points and caveats: Vaccine recipients showed a spike-specific TCR breadth that was higher than in placebo recipients.

V was pared by 2 bases and J by 2 bases, with 10 bases between. Germline V gene lookup returns CDR1 SGHVS and CDR2 FQNEAQ. The CDR3 has 14 residues. About this clone: Its antigen remains unidentified.

Some clones are missing from TCRdb's copy, which holds only in-frame ones; the method was immunoSEQ multiplex PCR. The sample contains about 350,000 clones, about 87% of which appear only once. Material: peripheral blood, obtained in a trial of Ad26.COV2.S vaccine versus placebo. The chain joins TRBV7-8 to TRBJ2-7; unclear D gene. The sequence derives from a person aged 18-65 years who received the Ad26.COV2.S COVID-19 vaccine or a placebo. The CDR3 here is CASSLSSGTYEQYF. In nucleotides, the CDR3 is TGTGCCAGCAGCTTAAGTTCAGGTACCTACGAGCAGTACTTC.